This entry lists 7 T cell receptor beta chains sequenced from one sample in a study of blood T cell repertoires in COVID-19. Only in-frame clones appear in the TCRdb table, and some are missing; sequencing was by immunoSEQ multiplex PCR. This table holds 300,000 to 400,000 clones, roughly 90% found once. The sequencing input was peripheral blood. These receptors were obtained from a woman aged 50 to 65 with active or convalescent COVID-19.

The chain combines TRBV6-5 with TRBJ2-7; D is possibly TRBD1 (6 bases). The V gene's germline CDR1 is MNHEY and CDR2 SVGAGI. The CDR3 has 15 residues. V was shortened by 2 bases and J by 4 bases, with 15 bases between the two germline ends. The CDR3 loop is CASSYERTEFYEQYF. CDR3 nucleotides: TGTGCCAGCAGTTACGAGAGGACAGAATTTTACGAGCAGTACTTC.

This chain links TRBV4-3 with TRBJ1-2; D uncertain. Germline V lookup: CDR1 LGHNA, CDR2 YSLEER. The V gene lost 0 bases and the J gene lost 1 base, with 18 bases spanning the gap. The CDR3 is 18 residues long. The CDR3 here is CASSQDPPGTSFNYGYTF. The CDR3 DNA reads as TGCGCCAGCAGCCAAGATCCCCCAGGAACTTCCTTTAACTATGGCTACACCTTC.

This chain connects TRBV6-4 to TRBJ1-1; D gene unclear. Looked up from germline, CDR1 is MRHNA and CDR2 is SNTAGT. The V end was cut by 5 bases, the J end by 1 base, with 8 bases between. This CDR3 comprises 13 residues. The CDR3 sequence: CASSLEANTEAFF. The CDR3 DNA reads TGTGCCAGCAGTCTCGAAGCGAACACTGAAGCTTTCTTT.

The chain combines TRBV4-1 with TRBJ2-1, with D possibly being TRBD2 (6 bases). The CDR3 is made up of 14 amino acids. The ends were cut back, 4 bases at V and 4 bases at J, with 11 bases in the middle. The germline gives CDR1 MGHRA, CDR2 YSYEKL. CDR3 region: CASSLGGAYNEQFF. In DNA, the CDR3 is TGCGCCAGCAGCCTTGGCGGGGCTTACAATGAGCAGTTCTTC.

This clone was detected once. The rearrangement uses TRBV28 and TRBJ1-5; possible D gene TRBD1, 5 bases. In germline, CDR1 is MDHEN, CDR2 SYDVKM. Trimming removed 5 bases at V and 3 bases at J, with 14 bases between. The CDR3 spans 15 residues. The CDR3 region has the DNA TGTGCCAGCAGTGGCGGGGGTAGGGTCAATCAGCCCCAGCATTTT. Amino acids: CASSGGGRVNQPQHF.

Here the CDR3 reads CASSKSPSSYNSPLHF. In DNA, the CDR3 is TGCGCCAGCAGCAAGAGCCCTAGCTCCTATAATTCACCCCTCCACTTT. V and J are TRBV4-1 and TRBJ1-6; D gene unclear. CDR1 and CDR2 (germline): MGHRA, YSYEKL. CDR3 length equals 16 residues. V was shortened by 5 bases and J by 0 bases, with 11 bases between the two germline ends.

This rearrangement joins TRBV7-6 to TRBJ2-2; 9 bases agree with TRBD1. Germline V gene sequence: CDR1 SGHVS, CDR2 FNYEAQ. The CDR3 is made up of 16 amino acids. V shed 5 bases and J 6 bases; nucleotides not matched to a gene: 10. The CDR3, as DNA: TGTGCCAGCAGCCCCACAGGGGGCGCAGCGGCCGGGGAGCTGTTTTTT. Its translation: CASSPTGGAAAGELFF.